The 29 T cell receptor beta chains in this list originate from one sample, sequenced in a study of blood T cell repertoires in COVID-19. Sequencing was performed with immunoSEQ multiplex PCR; in TCRdb, only in-frame clones are kept and a portion is missing. The data hold 65,000 or so clones, with approximately 78% observed a single time. Material for sequencing was peripheral blood. The receptors were sampled from a man of 80 years or more with acute or convalescent COVID-19.

J is TRBJ1-1 and V is TRBV3-1 (or the pseudogene TRBV3-2); maybe TRBD1 (6 bases). Germline loops: CDR1 LGHDT, CDR2 YNNKEL (reference sequence). Between the trimmed V and J ends, which lost 5 bases and 7 bases, there was a span of 8 bases. The CDR3 runs to 11 residues. CDR3 sequence reads: CASSIRGEAFF. As DNA, the CDR3 is TGTGCCAGCAGCATCAGGGGTGAAGCTTTCTTT.

The chain is built from TRBV19 and TRBJ1-5; D might be TRBD1 (6 bases). Germline-derived CDR1 and CDR2 are LNHDA and SQIVND (reference sequence). The CDR3 has 13 amino acids. V shed 10 bases and J shed 7 bases, with 17 bases lying between them. This chain's CDR3 is CAIGNRVGQPQHF. The CDR3 nucleotides are TGTGCCATAGGGAACAGGGTTGGCCAGCCCCAGCATTTT. Full variable domain (missing parts from reference TRBV19 and TRBJ1-5): DGGITQSPKYLFRKEGQNVTLSCEQNLNHDAMYWYRQDPGQGLRLIYYSQIVNDFQKGDIAEGYSVSREKKESFPLTVTSAQKNPTAFYLCAIGNRVGQPQHFGDGTRLSIL.

The genes are TRBV6-5 and TRBJ1-5; tentative D call: TRBD1 (5 bases). The CDR3 sequence is 14 residues long. Trimming removed 5 bases from V and 7 bases from J, with 15 bases in between. Per germline, CDR1 MNHEY and CDR2 SVGAGI. CDR3 in amino acids: CASSPGFLGQPQHF. The CDR3 DNA follows: TGTGCCAGCAGTCCAGGGTTTTTAGGACAGCCCCAGCATTTT.

The V call is TRBV30, the J call TRBJ2-1, with no clear D. Germline CDR1 is GTSNPN and CDR2 is SVGIG (reference sequence). CDR3 length equals 10 residues. The CDR3 reads CAFPPDEQFF. CDR3 nucleotides: TGTGCTTTCCCCCCGGATGAGCAGTTCTTC. The entire variable domain, with the rest obtained from reference TRBV30 and TRBJ2-1, is as follows: SQTIHQWPATLVQPVGSPLSLECTVEGTSNPNLYWYRQAAGRGLQLLFYSVGIGQISSEVPQNLSASRPQDRQFILSSKKLLLSDSGFYLCAFPPDEQFFGPGTRLTVL.

J is TRBJ2-3 and V is TRBV7-9, with TRBD1 matching over 7 bases. The J segment lost 0 bases and the V segment lost 1 base, leaving 10 bases of the junction unmatched. The CDR3 runs 18 residues. The germline gives CDR1 SEHNR, CDR2 FQNEAQ (reference sequence). CDR3 DNA: TGTGCCAGCAGCTTAGAGTACCTCCGGGACAGTAGCACAGATACGCAGTATTTT. It yields the protein CASSLEYLRDSSTDTQYF.

V is TRBV29-1 and J is TRBJ2-7; D perhaps matches TRBD2 (6 bases). CDR3 length: 16 residues. Looked up from germline, CDR1 is SQVTM and CDR2 is ANQGSEA. Trimming removed 1 base from V and 4 bases from J, with 20 bases in between. The CDR3 here is CSVEVRNRIGGYEQYF. The DNA for the CDR3 is TGCAGCGTTGAAGTCAGGAACAGGATCGGGGGATACGAGCAGTACTTC.

This clone was counted between two and nine times. The genes are TRBV9 and TRBJ2-1; no clear D gene. V lost 4 bases and J 8 bases, leaving 13 bases between the germline ends. Germline V CDR1 and CDR2: SGDLS, YYNGEE. This CDR3 contains 13 residues. This chain's CDR3 is CASSSHGGYEQFF. The CDR3 DNA sequence: TGTGCCAGCAGCTCCCACGGCGGCTATGAGCAGTTCTTC.

The rearrangement links TRBV12-3 or TRBV12-4 to TRBJ1-2; 7 bases map to TRBD1. Losses at the gene ends were 8 bases for V and 8 bases for J; bases not matched to a gene: 5. The CDR3 is 11 amino acids. The CDR3 DNA reads TGTGCCAGCGCGACAGGGTTCGGCTACACCTTC. Its protein is CASATGFGYTF.

This clone was observed a single time. The gene calls are TRBV4-1 and TRBJ1-2; D perhaps matches TRBD1 (6 bases). Trimming cost V 3 bases and J 8 bases, with 19 bases left between them. The germline CDR1 and CDR2 sequences are MGHRA and YSYEKL. The CDR3 has 15 residues. CDR3 coding DNA: TGCGCCAGCAGCCAGACGACAGGACCCGGTTGGGGCTACACCTTC. It translates to CASSQTTGPGWGYTF.

The chain carries TRBV6-1 and TRBJ2-7, with no clear D. CDR1 is MNHNS and CDR2 is SASEGT in the germline V gene. Deletions cut 0 bases from V and 2 bases from J, with 14 bases between. This CDR3 contains 16 residues. The CDR3 region has the DNA TGTGCCAGCAGTGAAGCGCCTTCCCGGAGCACCTACGAGCAGTACTTC. Translating it yields CASSEAPSRSTYEQYF.

The chain joins TRBV30 to TRBJ1-6, with D tentatively TRBD1 (5 bases). Trimming took 3 bases from V and 6 from J, leaving 12 bases between them. Germline lookup yields CDR1 GTSNPN and CDR2 SVGIG (reference sequence). The CDR3 extends over 14 amino acids. CDR3 in DNA: TGTGCCTGGAGGGTCGGGGGTTTTAATTCACCCCTCCACTTT. Amino acids: CAWRVGGFNSPLHF.

The chain joins TRBV6-5 to TRBJ1-2; D perhaps matches TRBD1 (6 bases). Trimming pared 2 bases from V and 1 base from J, leaving 11 bases between. CDR3 length equals 15 residues. Germline V gene lookup returns CDR1 MNHEY and CDR2 SVGAGI. This CDR3 is CASSYRGGSNYGYTF. CDR3 coding DNA: TGTGCCAGCAGTTACAGGGGGGGTAGTAACTATGGCTACACCTTC.

V gene TRBV11-1 combines with J gene TRBJ2-1; 8 nucleotides agree with TRBD1. This CDR3 comprises 15 residues. In germline, CDR1 is SGHAT, CDR2 FQDESV (reference sequence). Trimming at V came to 8 bases and at J to 2 bases, leaving 8 bases not matched to a gene. The CDR3 protein is CASQTGQGAYNEQFF. CDR3 coding DNA: TGTGCCAGCCAAACCGGACAGGGAGCCTACAATGAGCAGTTCTTC. The entire variable domain, with the rest obtained from reference TRBV11-1 and TRBJ2-1, is as follows: EAEVAQSPRYKITEKSQAVAFWCDPISGHATLYWYRQILGQGPELLVQFQDESVVDDSQLPKDRFSAERLKGVDSTLKIQPAELGDSAMYLCASQTGQGAYNEQFFGPGTRLTVL.

The J gene is TRBJ2-5, the V gene TRBV9; possible D gene TRBD2, 6 bases. Trimming left V 0 bases short and J 5 bases short, with 20 bases between. Per the germline V gene, CDR1 is SGDLS and CDR2 is YYNGEE. The CDR3 has 17 residues. The CDR3: CASSVAGGPAMGETQYF. The CDR3 DNA follows: TGTGCCAGCAGCGTAGCTGGAGGGCCCGCTATGGGCGAGACCCAGTACTTC.

This clone was picked up one time. The chain employs TRBV3-1 (or the pseudogene TRBV3-2) and TRBJ2-1; the match to TRBD2 covers 14 bases. Germline assignment: CDR1 LGHDT and CDR2 YNNKEL (reference sequence). After removal of 5 bases from V and 6 bases from J, the junction contained 9 bases not matched to a gene. The CDR3 length is 17 residues. The chain's CDR3 is CASSFRGLAGGINEQFF. CDR3 DNA: TGTGCCAGCAGCTTCCGAGGACTAGCGGGGGGTATCAATGAGCAGTTCTTC.

Concerning this clone itself: A read error may produce the germline difference seen at one junction end. The genes are TRBV12-3 or TRBV12-4 and TRBJ1-3; D unresolved. The CDR3 totals 12 residues. This CDR3 is CASSIPGTTIYF. CDR3 nucleotides: TGTGCCAGCAGTATCCCAGGAACCACCATATATTTT.

The chain recombines TRBV19 with TRBJ2-5; D gene unclear. Trimming stripped 0 bases from V and 7 bases from J, with 12 bases between. The CDR3 is made up of 14 amino acids. Germline assignment: CDR1 LNHDA and CDR2 SQIVND (reference sequence). The CDR3 coding sequence is TGTGCCAGTAGTATAGATTTCGGTCCGGGGACCCAGTACTTC. It encodes CASSIDFGPGTQYF.

This sequence joins TRBV14 and TRBJ2-2; D is possibly TRBD1 (6 bases). The germline V and J ends were trimmed by 6 bases and 4 bases, with 12 bases remaining between them. Germline CDR1 is SGHDN and CDR2 is FVKESK. The CDR3 contains 14 residues. The CDR3 reads CASSTTGFTGELFF. CDR3 DNA: TGTGCCAGCAGTACGACAGGATTCACCGGGGAGCTGTTTTTT.

The rearrangement links TRBV11-2 to TRBJ1-2, with D unclear. Per the germline V gene, CDR1 is SGHAT and CDR2 is FQNNGV. There are 12 residues in the CDR3. V lost 1 base and J lost 9, with 9 bases in between. The CDR3 sequence is CASSLVGRSYTF. The CDR3 region has the DNA TGTGCCAGCAGCTTAGTGGGGAGGAGCTACACCTTC.

The chain joins TRBV11-3 to TRBJ1-1, with 9 bases that match TRBD1. The V segment lost 5 bases and the J segment 0 bases; nucleotides outside the gene matches: 7. This CDR3 spans 16 amino acids. Germline V gives CDR1 SGHNT, CDR2 YENEEA. The CDR3: CASSAGTGPLNTEAFF. DNA of the CDR3: TGTGCCAGCAGCGCAGGGACAGGGCCCTTGAACACTGAAGCTTTCTTT.

The sample holds one count of this clone. The chain joins TRBV5-4 to TRBJ1-2; perhaps TRBD1 as D (5 bases). The CDR3 has 15 residues. V lost 4 bases to trimming and J lost 0 bases, with 13 bases between them. Germline values: CDR1 SGHNT, CDR2 YYREEE (reference sequence). The CDR3 DNA follows: TGTGCCAGCAGCGGACACTTGATATCTAACTATGGCTACACCTTC. This codes for CASSGHLISNYGYTF.

This clone was seen once. The genes are TRBV3-1 (or the pseudogene TRBV3-2) and TRBJ1-2; 10 nucleotides align to TRBD1. In germline, CDR1 is LGHDT, CDR2 YNNKEL (reference sequence). The length of the CDR3 is 14 residues. J lost 6 bases, V lost 4 bases, and 5 bases had no gene match. The CDR3 nucleotides read TGTGCCAGCAGCCCTATGACAGGGGGCAATGGCTACACCTTC. Amino acids: CASSPMTGGNGYTF.

The rearrangement links TRBV2 to TRBJ1-5; a weak D match, TRBD1 (5 bases). The CDR3 runs 14 residues. Looked up from germline, CDR1 is SNHLY and CDR2 is FYNNEI. Trimming stripped 6 bases from V and 5 bases from J, with 14 bases between. CDR3 region: CASRGDGGDQPQHF. As DNA, the CDR3 is TGTGCCAGCAGGGGAGACGGGGGGGATCAGCCCCAGCATTTT.

J is TRBJ1-2 and V is TRBV3-1 (or the pseudogene TRBV3-2); TRBD1 agrees at 7 bases. V shed 3 bases and J 7 bases; nucleotides not matched to a gene: 5. Germline assignment: CDR1 LGHDT and CDR2 YNNKEL (reference sequence). The length of the CDR3 is 13 residues. The CDR3 loop is CASSHKTGIGYTF. CDR3 in DNA: TGTGCCAGCAGCCATAAGACAGGGATTGGCTACACCTTC.

This clone was counted between two and nine times. The gene calls are TRBV21-1 and TRBJ1-5; the table's D call, TRBD1, has no DNA check behind it. TRBV21-1 is assigned pseudogene status. The CDR3 runs to 15 residues. Here the CDR3 reads CASGTPKRGNQPQHF. The CDR3 DNA follows: TGTGCCTCCGGGACACCGAAAAGGGGCAATCAGCCCCAGCATTTT.

The chain recombines TRBV5-1 with TRBJ2-6, with D possibly matching TRBD1 (6 bases). Germline loops: CDR1 SGHRS, CDR2 YFSETQ. The CDR3 covers 16 residues. V was clipped by 0 bases and J by 1 base, with 8 bases between them. CDR3 protein: CASSLAQGSGANVLTF. CDR3 sequence (DNA): TGCGCCAGCAGCTTGGCACAGGGATCTGGGGCCAACGTCCTGACTTTC.

The chain carries TRBV6-1 and TRBJ1-4, with D perhaps TRBD1 (5 bases). CDR1 is MNHNS and CDR2 is SASEGT in the germline V gene. The CDR3 covers 14 residues. V dropped 2 bases and J dropped 3 bases, with 7 bases sitting between them. The CDR3 protein is CASSERQPNEKLFF. The DNA for the CDR3 is TGTGCCAGCAGTGAACGACAGCCTAATGAAAAACTGTTTTTT.

The sample holds one count of this clone. The chain combines TRBV5-1 with TRBJ2-7, with TRBD1 identical over 7 bases. V was clipped by 3 bases and J by 4 bases; unmatched bases: 13. CDR1 and CDR2 from the germline V gene are SGHRS and YFSETQ. CDR3 length: 16 residues. CDR3 in amino acids: CASSWGQTPSIYEQYF. Written as DNA, the CDR3 is TGCGCCAGCAGCTGGGGACAGACACCATCCATATACGAGCAGTACTTC.

The rearrangement links TRBV30 to TRBJ1-1, with D unresolved. V lost 8 bases and J 4 bases, leaving 11 bases between the germline ends. CDR3 length: 11 residues. The germline CDR1 and CDR2 sequences are GTSNPN and SVGIG (reference sequence). The CDR3 DNA sequence: TGTGCCCACGCGCGGAGCACTGAAGCTTTCTTT. Encoded protein: CAHARSTEAFF.